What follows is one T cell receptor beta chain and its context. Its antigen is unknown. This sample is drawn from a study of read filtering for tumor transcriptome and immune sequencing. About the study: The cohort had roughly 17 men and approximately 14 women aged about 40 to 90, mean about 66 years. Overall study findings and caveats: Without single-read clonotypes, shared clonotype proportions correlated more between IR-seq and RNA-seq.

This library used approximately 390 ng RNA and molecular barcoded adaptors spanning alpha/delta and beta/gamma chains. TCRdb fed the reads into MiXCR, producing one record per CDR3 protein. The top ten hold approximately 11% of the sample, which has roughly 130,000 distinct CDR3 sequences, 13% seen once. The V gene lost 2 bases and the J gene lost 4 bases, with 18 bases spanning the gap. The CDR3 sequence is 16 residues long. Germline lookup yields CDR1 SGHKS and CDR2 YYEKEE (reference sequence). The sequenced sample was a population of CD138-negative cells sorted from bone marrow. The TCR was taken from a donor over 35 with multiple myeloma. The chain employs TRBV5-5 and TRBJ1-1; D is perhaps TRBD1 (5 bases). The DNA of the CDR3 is TGTGCCAGCAGCTTATCAACCGGGACCGCCATCACTGAAGCTTTCTTT. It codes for CASSLSTGTAITEAFF.